The 17 T cell receptor beta chains reported below all come from one sample, sequenced in a study of blood T cells in healthy people across ages. Through a sample-barcoded 5' primer and a J-beta primer mix, a second PCR was run for about 6 to 11 cycles. In TCRdb, the 5' RACE reads were re-called with MiXCR into one record per CDR3 protein. The sample carries about 750,000 distinct CDR3 sequences, around half recorded once. Sequencing used blood. The receptor set was obtained from a man older than 75 in good health.

This clonotype appeared a few times. This chain joins TRBV18 and TRBJ2-3, with 10 bases aligning to TRBD2. Unmatched junction bases numbered 12, after V lost 1 base and J lost 8 bases. Germline V gives CDR1 KGHSH, CDR2 LQKENI. The CDR3 consists of 17 residues. The CDR3 loop is CASSPLLLAGTTGTQYF. Written as DNA, the CDR3 is TGTGCCAGCTCACCACTCCTACTAGCGGGGACCACCGGTACGCAGTATTTT.

This chain links TRBV29-1 with TRBJ2-6; D is uncertain. The CDR3 loop spans 12 amino acids. Germline CDR1 and CDR2: SQVTM and ANQGSEA. Trimming pared 4 bases from V and 4 bases from J, leaving 5 bases between. As DNA, the CDR3 is TGCAGCGTTGGAGGCGGGGCCAACGTCCTGACTTTC. It specifies CSVGGGANVLTF.

CDR3 in amino acids: CASSVGAGGYTQYF. The CDR3 DNA sequence: TGTGCCAGCAGCGTAGGAGCAGGAGGGTATACGCAGTATTTT. This chain joins TRBV9 and TRBJ2-3, with TRBD2 as a possible D gene (6 bases). Trimming took 0 bases from V and 7 from J, leaving 12 bases between them. The CDR3 has 14 residues. Germline V gene sequence: CDR1 SGDLS, CDR2 YYNGEE.

J is TRBJ2-7 and V is TRBV5-4; D is possibly TRBD1 or TRBD2 (6 bases each). V shed 4 bases and J shed 3 bases, with 17 bases lying between them. The CDR3 loop spans 15 amino acids. The V gene's germline CDR1 is SGHNT and CDR2 YYREEE (reference sequence). CDR3 sequence: CASSPIGGSYYEQYF. The CDR3, as DNA: TGTGCCAGCAGCCCCATAGGGGGGTCTTACTACGAGCAGTACTTC.

CDR3 nucleotide sequence: TGCGCCAGCAGCCAAAGAACAACTAATGAAAAACTGTTTTTT. Amino acid sequence: CASSQRTTNEKLFF. The chain couples TRBV5-1 to TRBJ1-4; D is undetermined. Germline-derived CDR1 and CDR2 are SGHRS and YFSETQ. The germline V and J ends were trimmed by 4 bases and 0 bases, with 7 bases remaining between them. The CDR3 length is 14 residues.

The chain employs TRBV6-2 or TRBV6-3 and TRBJ2-5, with a weak D call TRBD1 (5 bases). V lost 2 bases and J lost 6, with 13 bases in between. CDR1 MNHEY and CDR2 SVGEGT come from the germline V gene. The CDR3 covers 14 residues. CDR3 amino acids: CASSYRQPEKTQYF. CDR3 sequence (DNA): TGTGCCAGCAGTTACCGACAGCCCGAAAAGACCCAGTACTTC.

J is TRBJ2-7 and V is TRBV29-1, with D possibly being TRBD1 (6 bases). CDR1 and CDR2 from the germline V gene are SQVTM and ANQGSEA. Trimming took 5 bases from V and 1 from J, leaving 15 bases between them. This CDR3 is built from 14 residues. CDR3 nucleotides: TGCAGCGTTAGAGATCCAGGGGAGTCCTACGAGCAGTACTTC. Residues: CSVRDPGESYEQYF.

Only a few counts were recorded for this clonotype. The chain carries TRBV7-3 and TRBJ2-6; D remains unclear. The germline V and J ends were trimmed by 2 bases and 2 bases, with 7 bases remaining between them. This CDR3 comprises 15 residues. From germline, CDR1 is SGHTA and CDR2 FQGTGA. The CDR3 spells CASSLSGPGANVLTF. DNA of the CDR3: TGTGCCAGCAGCTTATCCGGCCCTGGGGCCAACGTCCTGACTTTC.

V gene TRBV10-1 combines with J gene TRBJ2-7, with D perhaps being TRBD1 or TRBD2 (5 bases each). From germline, CDR1 is WNHNN and CDR2 SYGVQD (reference sequence). CDR3 length: 13 residues. With 4 bases removed from V and 4 bases from J, the gap between germline ends came to 11 bases. CDR3 sequence (DNA): TGCGCCAGCAGTGCGGGACGGATTTACGAGCAGTACTTC. This translates into CASSAGRIYEQYF.

The chain recombines TRBV7-2 with TRBJ2-1; no definite D call. The germline V and J ends were trimmed by 2 bases and 3 bases, with 5 bases remaining between them. Per the germline V gene, CDR1 is SGHTA and CDR2 is FQGNSA. The CDR3 consists of 13 residues. In DNA, the CDR3 is TGTGCCAGCAGCTTATCCTACTACAATGAGCAGTTCTTC. Translating it yields CASSLSYYNEQFF.

This clonotype showed up just a few times. The junction and the germline gene differ at one end; a read error may be behind it. The chain joins TRBV5-1 to TRBJ1-2, with D perhaps TRBD1 (6 bases). This CDR3 contains 13 residues. CDR1 is SGHRS, CDR2 YFSETQ, per germline. The CDR3 sequence is CASSSGGGYGYTF. In nucleotides, the CDR3 is TGTGCCAGCAGCTCGGGGGGCGGCTATGGCTACACCTTC.

This clonotype has just a few counts. The V call is TRBV18, the J call TRBJ2-5; D not resolved. Trimming left V 3 bases short and J 4 bases short, with 9 bases between. The CDR3 consists of 13 residues. Germline loops: CDR1 KGHSH, CDR2 LQKENI. DNA of the CDR3: TGTGCCAGCTCACCCCTGAGAGGAGAGACCCAGTACTTC. This encodes CASSPLRGETQYF.

The chain has TRBV6-6 and TRBJ2-3; 11 nucleotides agree with TRBD2. The germline gives CDR1 MNHNY, CDR2 SVGAGI (reference sequence). This CDR3 region has 17 residues. V shed 2 bases and J 1 base; nucleotides not matched to a gene: 5. The CDR3 reads CASSYPGTSGGTDTQYF. The DNA for the CDR3 is TGTGCCAGCAGTTACCCAGGGACTAGCGGTGGCACAGATACGCAGTATTTT.

Only a few counts were recorded for this clonotype. The rearrangement uses TRBV7-9 and TRBJ2-3; the D gene is possibly TRBD2 (5 bases). The CDR3 length is 14 residues. Looked up from germline, CDR1 is SEHNR and CDR2 is FQNEAQ (reference sequence). Trimming left V 4 bases short and J 14 bases short, with 22 bases between. The CDR3 reads CASSSDGEHRYAYF. The CDR3 DNA sequence: TGTGCCAGCAGCTCGGACGGGGAGCACAGATACGCGTATTTT.

V is TRBV6-1 and J is TRBJ2-3; possible D gene TRBD2, 5 bases. V was cut by 4 bases and J by 2 bases, with 13 bases left in between. Germline V CDR1 and CDR2: MNHNS, SASEGT. CDR3 length equals 15 residues. The CDR3 reads CASSAPSGVTDTQYF. CDR3 nucleotides: TGTGCCAGCAGTGCCCCCTCCGGGGTCACAGATACGCAGTATTTT.

The chain joins TRBV28 to TRBJ2-2, with no clear D. In germline, CDR1 is MDHEN, CDR2 SYDVKM. The CDR3 has 15 amino acids. The V and J ends lost 8 bases and 5 bases respectively, with 18 bases between them. CDR3 loop: CASHPPVGMTGELFF. CDR3 DNA: TGTGCCAGCCACCCGCCGGTTGGAATGACCGGGGAGCTGTTTTTT.

This clonotype was seen only a few times. The rearrangement joins TRBV6-5 to TRBJ2-7, with a weak D call TRBD1 (5 bases). In germline, CDR1 is MNHEY, CDR2 SVGAGI. Trimming took 8 bases from V and 7 from J, leaving 12 bases between them. This CDR3 contains 11 residues. CDR3 sequence (DNA): TGTGCCAGCGGGGCAGGGCGAGAGCAGTACTTC. It is translated as CASGAGREQYF.